This TCR beta chain stems from a study of blood T cell repertoires in COVID-19. Cohort assignment relied on participant-reported clinical history. The method was immunoSEQ multiplex PCR; TCRdb's version includes in-frame clones alone and lacks a portion of them. The profile covers about 380,000 clones, with over 75% appearing a single time and around 1.3% taken by the ten largest. The CDR3 is 16 amino acids. The V and J ends lost 4 bases and 0 bases respectively, with 14 bases between them. Germline CDR1 is SGHRS and CDR2 is YFSETQ. Specimen: PBMCs or T cells enriched from blood (not recorded which). The source is a man under 40 who had recovered from COVID-19. The chain joins TRBV5-1 to TRBJ1-3; D is uncertain. CDR3 in amino acids: CASSPTSGYSGNTIYF. CDR3 nucleotides: TGCGCCAGCAGCCCTACCTCAGGTTACTCTGGAAACACCATATATTTT. Based on the CDR3 plus reference TRBV5-1 and TRBJ1-3, the full variable domain is KAGVTQTPRYLIKTRGQQVTLSCSPISGHRSVSWYQQTPGQGLQFLFEYFSETQRNKGNFPGRFSGRQFSNSRSEMNVSTLELGDSALYLCASSPTSGYSGNTIYFGEGSWLTVV.